These T cell receptor beta chains were read from a single sample in a study of OX40 agonist ivuxolimab in advanced cancers. The method was immunoSEQ multiplex PCR; TCRdb's version includes in-frame clones alone and lacks a portion of them. The sample carries tens of thousands of clones, about 81% recorded once. The sample consisted of CD4+ or CD8+ T cells sorted from blood, taken in a trial of the OX40 agonist ivuxolimab. The receptors were sampled from an adult with an advanced solid tumor such as melanoma, head and neck, liver or kidney cancer. CDR3s include the opening cysteine and the closing phenylalanine or tryptophan. Fields, in order: V gene, J gene, D gene, clone size, CDR3 DNA, CDR3 protein. The D gene is left open where the match is weak. The size entry is marked missing in some rows and otherwise reads once, few, many or a size class.

TRBV6-5,TRBJ1-4,-,-,TGTGCCAGCAGCCTCGCGGCAGAACGAAAACTGTTTTTT,CASSLAAERKLFF
TRBV6-5,TRBJ2-3,TRBD2,-,TGTGCCAGCAGTTACGGGACTAGCAAAGGGGATACGCAGTATTTT,CASSYGTSKGDTQYF
TRBV19,TRBJ1-5,-,-,TGTGCCAGTAGTGTGCCTGTCCCCAATCAGCCCCAGCATTTT,CASSVPVPNQPQHF
TRBV30,TRBJ2-7,TRBD2,once,TGTGCCTGGAGGGGGGGGTCCTACGAGCAGTACTTC,CAWRGGSYEQYF
TRBV11-3,TRBJ1-1,-,-,TGTGCCAGCAGCTGGGGGAGGGCGACTGAAGCTTTCTTT,CASSWGRATEAFF
TRBV7-2,TRBJ1-3,-,-,TGTGCCAGCAGCTTAGGGGCCTACTCTGGAAACACCATATATTTT,CASSLGAYSGNTIYF
TRBV6-4,TRBJ2-1,TRBD2,-,TGTGCCAGCTCAAGGGACGGGGGGGATGAGCAGTTCTTC,CASSRDGGDEQFF
TRBV6-1,TRBJ2-5,-,-,TGTGCCAGCAGCCAGTGGTCGGAGACCCAGTACTTC,CASSQWSETQYF
TRBV25-1,TRBJ2-2,-,once,TGTGCCAGCAGTGTCGGGGGTGGGAACACCGGGGAGCTGTTTTTT,CASSVGGGNTGELFF
TRBV18,TRBJ2-7,-,-,TGTGCCAGCTCACCACCGAGCGCTCGCGGCTACGAGCAGTACTTC,CASSPPSARGYEQYF
TRBV6-5,TRBJ2-5,-,-,TGTGCCAGCACCTTAACGTCTAGCAAGCCCCAGTACTTC,CASTLTSSKPQYF
TRBV11-1,TRBJ2-7,-,-,TGTGCCAGCAGCAACTTTCGGAAGTCCTCCTACGAGCAGTACTTC,CASSNFRKSSYEQYF
TRBV10-3,TRBJ1-2,-,-,TGTGCCATCAGTGAGGGCAGCGCTAACTATGGCTACACCTTC,CAISEGSANYGYTF
TRBV2,TRBJ1-1,-,-,TGTGCCAGCACGGGGAACACTGAAGCTTTCTTT,CASTGNTEAFF
TRBV6-4,TRBJ1-1,-,-,TGTGCCAGCAGCCTACAGCCGGGGGGCCCGGCCACGCGAGCTTTCTTT,CASSLQPGGPATRAFF
TRBV19,TRBJ2-3,-,-,TGTGCCAGTAGTCCCTCGACTCGAGATACGCAGTATTTT,CASSPSTRDTQYF
TRBV14,TRBJ1-5,-,-,TGTGCCAGCAGCCAAGATTCGGCAGATTTTAGCAATCAGCCCCAGCATTTT,CASSQDSADFSNQPQHF
TRBV25-1,TRBJ1-5,-,-,TGTGCCAGCAGTGAAGGCCCGGAACGCAATCAGCCCCAGCATTTT,CASSEGPERNQPQHF
TRBV29-1,TRBJ1-1,TRBD1,-,TGCAGCGGCGGACAGGGGGCGCGGACTGAAGCTTTCTTT,CSGGQGARTEAFF
TRBV7-8,TRBJ2-3,-,-,TGTGCCAGCAGCTTAAGTTTTCCAAACACAGATACGCAGTATTTT,CASSLSFPNTDTQYF
TRBV10-3,TRBJ2-3,TRBD1,-,TGTGCCATCAGTGAGCCCCATACAGGGGTCGATACGCAGTATTTT,CAISEPHTGVDTQYF
TRBV30,TRBJ2-3,TRBD1,-,TGTGCCTGGAGCGAGGGACAGACAGATACGCAGTATTTT,CAWSEGQTDTQYF
TRBV27,TRBJ2-4,-,-,TGTGCCAGCAGTCGGACCGATGAGGCGGTTGGCATTCAGTACTTC,CASSRTDEAVGIQYF
TRBV7-7,TRBJ2-7,-,-,TGTGCCAGCAGCTTCCGGGAGTCAGGCCACGAGCAGTACTTC,CASSFRESGHEQYF
TRBV2,TRBJ2-1,-,-,TGTGCCAGCCAGAGGAGCTCCTACAATGAGCAGTTCTTC,CASQRSSYNEQFF
TRBV7-6,TRBJ2-2,-,-,TGTGCCAGCAGCTTAGCGCTAGGGGCCGGGGAGCTGTTTTTT,CASSLALGAGELFF
TRBV5-1,TRBJ2-3,TRBD2,-,TGCGCCAGCAGCTTGGGACTAGCGGGGCTCGATACGCAGTATTTT,CASSLGLAGLDTQYF
TRBV9,TRBJ2-4,TRBD2,-,TGTGCCAGCAGCCCTCATACGGGGGGAGCCAAAAACATTCAGTACTTC,CASSPHTGGAKNIQYF
TRBV6-5,TRBJ1-4,-,-,TGTGCCAGCAGCCTACGGACCCGGGGTGAAAAACTGTTTTTT,CASSLRTRGEKLFF
TRBV6-1,TRBJ1-2,-,-,TGTGCCAGCAATTTACCTAGGGAATTAAGTGGCTACACCTTC,CASNLPRELSGYTF
TRBV11-1,TRBJ2-7,-,-,TGTGCCAGCAGCTTAGTCATCCGTGGGATCGACGAGCAGTACTTC,CASSLVIRGIDEQYF
TRBV14,TRBJ1-3,-,-,TGTGCCAGCAGCCGACAAGGGGGTGGAAACACCATATATTTT,CASSRQGGGNTIYF
TRBV6-5,TRBJ2-1,-,-,TGTGCCAGCAGTTACTCAGGACTAGAGCAGTTCTTC,CASSYSGLEQFF
TRBV6-1,TRBJ1-2,TRBD1,-,TGTGCCAGCAGTCACAGGGGGCGCGATGGCTACACCTTC,CASSHRGRDGYTF
TRBV19,TRBJ2-1,-,-,TGTGCCAGTAGTACATCGTCACAGGGACGCTCCTACAATGAGCAGTTCTTC,CASSTSSQGRSYNEQFF
TRBV7-9,TRBJ2-5,-,-,TGTGCCAGCAGCTTAATTCAACTAAGGCTCATCACCCAAGAGACCCAGTACTTC,CASSLIQLRLITQETQYF
TRBV28,TRBJ2-1,-,-,TGTGCCAGCAGGACCTTGGGGGGATTCTACAATGAGCAGTTCTTC,CASRTLGGFYNEQFF
TRBV5-4,TRBJ2-7,-,-,TGTGCCAGCAGCTCAACGGACAGGAGGGTGGAGCAGTACTTC,CASSSTDRRVEQYF
TRBV13,TRBJ2-3,TRBD2,-,TGTGCCAGCAGCTTAGGACTAGCGGGGGGTAGCACAGATACGCAGTATTTT,CASSLGLAGGSTDTQYF
TRBV29-1,TRBJ2-5,-,-,TGCAGCGTTGAAGATCCCAGGGTTAGGGAGACCCAGTACTTC,CSVEDPRVRETQYF
TRBV7-9,TRBJ1-5,-,-,TGTGCCAGCAGCTTAGCCGGGGGGGCTTATAGCAATCAGCCCCAGCATTTT,CASSLAGGAYSNQPQHF
TRBV10-2,TRBJ1-1,-,once,TGCGCCAGCAGTGACTCTGGACAGCTTGAAGCTTTCTTT,CASSDSGQLEAFF
TRBV14,TRBJ1-1,TRBD1,-,TGTGCCAGCAGCTTTCGGACAGGCAATGAAGCTTTCTTT,CASSFRTGNEAFF
TRBV6-4,TRBJ2-7,-,once,TGTGCCAGCAGTGACTCCGAAGCGGTCCTCTACGAGCAGTACTTC,CASSDSEAVLYEQYF
TRBV5-4,TRBJ1-2,-,-,TGTGCCAGCAGCCTCGGAGGGGCACAGAACTATGGCTACACCTTC,CASSLGGAQNYGYTF
TRBV5-1,TRBJ2-2,TRBD1,-,TGCGCCAGCAGCCCACAGGGGGCTGGCACCGGGGAGCTGTTTTTT,CASSPQGAGTGELFF
TRBV19,TRBJ2-2,TRBD2,-,TGTGCCACCGGGACTAGTAGGTTCGGGGAGCTGTTTTTT,CATGTSRFGELFF
TRBV29-1,TRBJ2-7,TRBD1,-,TGCAGCGTGACGGGACAGAGCTACGAGCAGTACTTC,CSVTGQSYEQYF
TRBV25-1,TRBJ1-2,-,-,TGTGCCAGCAGTGAGGGGGGATTGGACTATGGCTACACCTTC,CASSEGGLDYGYTF
TRBV5-4,TRBJ2-1,-,-,TGTGCCAGCAGCTTGTTCAAGGCCCCCTACAATGAGCAGTTCTTC,CASSLFKAPYNEQFF